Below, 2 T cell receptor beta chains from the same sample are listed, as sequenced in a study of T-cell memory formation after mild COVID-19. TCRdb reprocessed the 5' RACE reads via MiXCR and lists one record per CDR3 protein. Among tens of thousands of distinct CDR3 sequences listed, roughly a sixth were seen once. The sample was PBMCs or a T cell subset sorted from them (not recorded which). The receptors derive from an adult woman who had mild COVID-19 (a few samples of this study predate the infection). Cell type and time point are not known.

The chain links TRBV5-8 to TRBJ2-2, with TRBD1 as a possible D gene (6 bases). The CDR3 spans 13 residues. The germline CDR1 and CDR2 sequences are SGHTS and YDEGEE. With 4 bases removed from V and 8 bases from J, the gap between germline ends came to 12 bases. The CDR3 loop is CASSLRTVGELFF. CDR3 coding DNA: TGTGCCAGCAGCCTCAGGACAGTTGGGGAGCTGTTTTTT.

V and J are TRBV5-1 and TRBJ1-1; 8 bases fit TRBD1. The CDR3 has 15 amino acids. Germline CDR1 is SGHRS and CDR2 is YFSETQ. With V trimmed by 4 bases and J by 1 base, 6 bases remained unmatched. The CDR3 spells CASSQRQGPNTEAFF. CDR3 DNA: TGCGCCAGCAGCCAGCGACAGGGGCCGAACACTGAAGCTTTCTTT.